This T cell receptor beta chain was sequenced during a study of blood T cell repertoires in COVID-19. Across the whole study: Researchers got acute and convalescent COVID-19 samples from the United States, Italy and Spain.

This CDR3 has 18 amino acids. CDR1 is MNHEY, CDR2 SMNVEV, per germline (reference sequence). V was cut by 2 bases and J by 2 bases, with 19 bases left in between. TCRdb keeps only in-frame clones here, not all; method: immunoSEQ multiplex PCR. The sample holds fewer than 400,000 clones, roughly 89% seen once. All enrollees were roughly 18 to 89 years old and from fewer than 25 US areas. Allocation to cohorts depended on clinical history reported by the participants. Two negative PCRs, clearance, or symptom resolution were required of recovered Cohort 3 donors. The sample comprised PBMCs or T cells enriched from blood (not recorded which). The rearrangement links TRBV27 to TRBJ1-3; the D is unclear. The receptor comes from a man aged 55 to 70 who had recovered from COVID-19. CDR3 nucleotides: TGTGCCAGCAGTTTAAGTGGGCAGCCAAAAGTCCCTGGAAACACCATATATTTT. As protein: CASSLSGQPKVPGNTIYF.